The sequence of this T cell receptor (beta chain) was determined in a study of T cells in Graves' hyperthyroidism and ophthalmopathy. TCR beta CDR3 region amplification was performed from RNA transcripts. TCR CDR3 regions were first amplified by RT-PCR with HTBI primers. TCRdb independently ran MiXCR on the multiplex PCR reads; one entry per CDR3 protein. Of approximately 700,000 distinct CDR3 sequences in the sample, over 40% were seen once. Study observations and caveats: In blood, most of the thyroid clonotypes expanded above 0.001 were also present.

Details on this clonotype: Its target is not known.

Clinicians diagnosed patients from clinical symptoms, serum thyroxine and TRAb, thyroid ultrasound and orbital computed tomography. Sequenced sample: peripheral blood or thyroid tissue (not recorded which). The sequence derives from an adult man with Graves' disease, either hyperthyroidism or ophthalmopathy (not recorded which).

The CDR3 protein is CASSFDRASGETQYF. The CDR3 nucleotides are TGTGCCAGCAGCTTCGACAGGGCGAGTGGAGAGACCCAGTACTTC. The genes are TRBV7-9 and TRBJ2-5, with 7 bases fitting TRBD1. Per germline, CDR1 SEHNR and CDR2 FQNEAQ (reference sequence). This CDR3 has 15 amino acids. Germline trimming cut 3 bases from V and 4 bases from J; bases unmatched to any gene: 8. Variable domain in full (rest from reference TRBV7-9 and TRBJ2-5): DTGVSQNPRHKITKRGQNVTFRCDPISEHNRLYWYRQTLGQGPEFLTYFQNEAQLEKSRLLSDRFSAERPKGSFSTLEIQRTEQGDSAMYLCASSFDRASGETQYFGPGTRLLVL.